This entry is about one T cell receptor beta chain. Its antigen is still unknown. The assay was immunoSEQ multiplex PCR, and TCRdb's table has in-frame clones only and misses some. The repertoire holds some 9,100 clones, with roughly three quarters as singletons. The data originate from a study of T cell repertoires in ileal Crohn's disease. Study details: All patients had surgery for stricturing (61%) or penetrating (around 39%) disease. M6 samples are neoterminal ileum biopsies from postoperative colonoscopy.

Study conclusions and caveats: Endoscopic recurrence occurred in every patient whose clonality exceeded 26.8%.

The CDR3 has 16 residues. Germline trimming cut 0 bases from V and 5 bases from J; bases unmatched to any gene: 6. CDR1 is MGHRA, CDR2 YSYEKL, per germline. The time point was: neoterminal ileum biopsy at postoperative endoscopy, about 6 months after surgery. The TCR comes from an adult with Crohn's disease. The V and J genes are TRBV4-1 and TRBJ2-7; 11 bases map to TRBD1. Sequenced material: ileal tissue. DNA of the CDR3: TGCGCCAGCAGCCAAGATATAGGGACAGGGGGAAACGAGCAGTACTTC. Its translation: CASSQDIGTGGNEQYF.